This TCR beta chain was found in a study of blood T cell repertoires in COVID-19. Study-wide background: Sites across the United States, Italy and Spain contributed samples from acute and convalescent COVID-19. Sources were T cells, B-cell-depleted T cells, or PBMCs; the material itself was cDNA or gDNA.

Germline assignment: CDR1 SNHLY and CDR2 FYNNEI. The V gene lost 4 bases and the J gene lost 3 bases, with 12 bases spanning the gap. The CDR3 sequence is 14 residues long. Enrollees, roughly 18 to 95 years old, lived in 25 or so US areas. The study assigned cohorts using participant-reported clinical history. Sequencing used immunoSEQ multiplex PCR; TCRdb keeps in-frame clones, though not all of them. The sample carries around 290,000 clones, roughly 88% recorded once. The sequence was collected from a woman between 25 and 40 years old who had recovered from COVID-19. Sequenced: PBMCs or T cells enriched from blood (not recorded which). The chain combines TRBV2 with TRBJ1-1; perhaps TRBD1 as D (6 bases). The CDR3 loop is CASSVGGAHTEAFF. The CDR3 nucleotides read TGTGCCAGCAGTGTGGGGGGGGCCCACACTGAAGCTTTCTTT.